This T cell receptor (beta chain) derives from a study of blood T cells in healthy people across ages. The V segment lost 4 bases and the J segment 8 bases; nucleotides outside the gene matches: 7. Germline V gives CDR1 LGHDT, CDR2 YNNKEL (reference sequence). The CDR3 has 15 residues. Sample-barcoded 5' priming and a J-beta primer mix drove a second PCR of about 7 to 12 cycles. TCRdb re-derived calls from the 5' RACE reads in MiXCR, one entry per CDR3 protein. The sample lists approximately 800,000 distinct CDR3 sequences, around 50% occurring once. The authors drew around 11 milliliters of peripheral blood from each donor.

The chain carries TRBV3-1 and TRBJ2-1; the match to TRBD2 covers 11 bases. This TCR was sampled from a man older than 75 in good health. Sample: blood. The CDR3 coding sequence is TGTGCCAGCAGCCCCCTAGCGGGAGGTTTCCATGAGCAGTTCTTC. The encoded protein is CASSPLAGGFHEQFF.